The sequence of this T cell receptor beta chain was determined in a study of OX40 agonist ivuxolimab in advanced cancers. Study overall: Cohort: 82.7% men, mean age about 60, aged about 20 to 80.

Assay: immunoSEQ multiplex PCR; the TCRdb copy retains only in-frame clones and omits some. Here the sample spans under 80,000 clones, roughly 90% being singletons. As concerns this clone: The antigen is not known.

Overall study findings and caveats: Clonal expansion in partial responders at 0.1-3.0 mg/kg ranked among the lowest. At 0.1 to 3.0 mg/kg, clonal expansion of CD4+ and CD8+ blood T cells had occurred by week 6. Part of the nonresponder group also had normalized T-cell clonal expansion that was low.

The CDR3 consists of 16 residues. CDR1 is MNHEY, CDR2 SMNVEV, per germline (reference sequence). V was pared by 6 bases and J by 5 bases, with 22 bases between. Source: CD4+ or CD8+ T cells sorted from blood, taken in a trial of the OX40 agonist ivuxolimab. The TCR was taken from an adult with an advanced solid tumor such as melanoma, head and neck, liver or kidney cancer. J is TRBJ2-5 and V is TRBV27, with D perhaps TRBD1 or TRBD2 (5 bases each). The CDR3 nucleotides are TGTGCCAGCAGCTCCCGGGGCAGCCTTGACCGGGAGACCCAGTACTTC. Translating gives CASSSRGSLDRETQYF.